One sample yielded the 6 T cell receptor beta chains listed below, sequenced in a study of CD8 T cells in Susac syndrome. cDNA came from roughly 0.47 to 1 ug RNA primed by random hexamers. MiXCR was run by TCRdb on the immunoSEQ multiplex PCR reads, yielding one entry per CDR3 protein. This sample has roughly 190,000 distinct CDR3 sequences, with approximately 93% found just once. Sequences were obtained from CD4+ T cells from PBMCs. The receptors shown here come from a human donor in good health.

The CDR3 coding sequence is TGTGCCAGCAGCGTGGGGGGGCAGCGGGGGTACTCCTACGAGCAGTACTTC. This translates into CASSVGGQRGYSYEQYF. V usage is TRBV9 and J usage is TRBJ2-7; TRBD2 aligns across 8 bases. The V gene end was trimmed by 2 bases and the J gene end by 0 bases; junction bases not matched to a gene: 10. Germline V gene sequence: CDR1 SGDLS, CDR2 YYNGEE. The CDR3 runs to 17 residues.

The chain has TRBV3-1 and TRBJ1-2, with D uncertain. Germline V CDR1 and CDR2: LGHDT, YNNKEL (reference sequence). With 5 bases removed from V and 2 bases from J, the gap between germline ends came to 9 bases. This CDR3 spans 13 amino acids. CDR3 coding DNA: TGTGCCAGCAGCGAACAGAAGAACTATGGCTACACCTTC. Protein sequence: CASSEQKNYGYTF.

The chain combines TRBV13 with TRBJ2-3; maybe TRBD1 (5 bases). V lost 5 bases to trimming and J lost 7 bases, with 13 bases between them. CDR1 PRHDT and CDR2 FYEKMQ come from the germline V gene (reference sequence). There are 13 residues in the CDR3. In DNA, the CDR3 is TGTGCCAGCAGCCCCCGATCAGGGAATACGCAGTATTTT. Residues: CASSPRSGNTQYF.

This sequence joins TRBV29-1 and TRBJ2-1, with 11 bases identical to TRBD1. Trimming took 3 bases from V and 8 from J; bases not matched to a gene: 0. The CDR3 sequence is 12 residues long. The germline V gene has CDR1 SQVTM and CDR2 ANQGSEA. Here the CDR3 reads CSVEGQGDEQFF. As DNA, the CDR3 is TGCAGCGTTGAGGGACAGGGGGATGAGCAGTTCTTC.

V and J are TRBV5-6 and TRBJ2-7, with D hard to call. Trimming took 1 base from V and 6 from J, leaving 14 bases between them. Germline CDR1 and CDR2: SGHDT and YYEEEE. CDR3 length equals 14 residues. In nucleotides, the CDR3 is TGTGCCAGCAGCTTGATAAGTGGCGTAAGCGAGCAGTACTTC. This gives the protein CASSLISGVSEQYF.

The chain uses TRBV29-1 and TRBJ1-2; D uncertain. Trimming shortened V by 7 bases and J by 4 bases, and 13 bases separated the two germline ends. This CDR3 has 12 residues. The germline V gene has CDR1 SQVTM and CDR2 ANQGSEA. The CDR3 DNA reads as TGCAGCGCCCCCGAGGATTCCTATGGCTACACCTTC. It codes for CSAPEDSYGYTF. The full variable domain, completed using reference TRBV29-1 and TRBJ1-2, is SAVISQKPSRDICQRGTSLTIQCQVDSQVTMMFWYRQQPGQSLTLIATANQGSEATYESGFVIDKFPISRPNLTFSTLTVSNMSPEDSSIYLCSAPEDSYGYTFGSGTRLTVV.